The 30 T cell receptor beta chains below all came from one sample that was sequenced in a study of cytomegalovirus exposure and HLA in healthy donors. Vbeta (60) and Jbeta (13) primers were used in the PCR. This table comes from immunoSEQ multiplex PCR, and its TCRdb copy is limited to in-frame clones, with some not included. The data contain 160,000 or so clones, about 72% of them singletons. Sequencing was carried out using PBMCs. These receptors were collected from a man aged 45-65 years in good health and CMV-seropositive.

The chain uses TRBV7-8 and TRBJ2-3, with D possibly matching TRBD1 (5 bases). Trimming left V 7 bases short and J 1 base short, with 12 bases between. The CDR3 is 14 amino acids. Germline assignment: CDR1 SGHVS and CDR2 FQNEAQ. The chain's CDR3 is CASTRAGRTDTQYF. The DNA for the CDR3 is TGTGCCAGCACCCGGGCAGGGCGCACAGATACGCAGTATTTT.

The rearrangement links TRBV10-1 to TRBJ2-3; 7 bases fit TRBD1. CDR1 and CDR2 (germline): WNHNN, SYGVQD (reference sequence). There are 13 residues in the CDR3. Trimming at V came to 6 bases and at J to 0 bases, leaving 0 bases not matched to a gene. CDR3 DNA sequence: TGCGCCAGCAGGGACAGGAGCACAGATACGCAGTATTTT. Translating it yields CASRDRSTDTQYF.

The chain links TRBV7-2 to TRBJ2-3, with TRBD2 matching 11 bases. Unmatched junction bases numbered 4, after V lost 0 bases and J lost 8 bases. This CDR3 spans 15 amino acids. Per the germline V gene, CDR1 is SGHTA and CDR2 is FQGNSA. The CDR3 DNA is TGTGCCAGCAGCTTAGCCCTAGCGGGGGGTGTTACGCAGTATTTT. Protein sequence: CASSLALAGGVTQYF.

Written as DNA, the CDR3 is TGTGCCAGCAGCTTAGCCTCAGGGCTGACGAATGAAAAACTGTTTTTT. It codes for CASSLASGLTNEKLFF. V and J are TRBV7-9 and TRBJ1-4; a possible D gene is TRBD1 (5 bases). V was cut by 0 bases and J by 5 bases, with 13 bases left in between. This CDR3 spans 16 amino acids. Germline CDR1 and CDR2: SEHNR and FQNEAQ (reference sequence).

The V gene is TRBV7-9, the J gene TRBJ2-3; D is possibly TRBD1 (5 bases). This CDR3 is 12 amino acids long. Germline values: CDR1 SEHNR, CDR2 FQNEAQ (reference sequence). The V end was cut by 10 bases, the J end by 7 bases, with 15 bases between. The CDR3 bases are TGTGCCACCGGACACCCTCTGCATACGCAGTATTTT. This gives the protein CATGHPLHTQYF.

This clone was counted a single time. The chain employs TRBV7-6 and TRBJ1-5; D gene uncertain. The CDR3 has 14 residues. The V end was cut by 4 bases, the J end by 0 bases, with 7 bases between. Germline V lookup: CDR1 SGHVS, CDR2 FNYEAQ. CDR3 loop: CASSSSGSNQPQHF. CDR3 DNA: TGTGCCAGCAGCTCCTCGGGTAGCAATCAGCCCCAGCATTTT.

This clone turned up a few times. The chain has TRBV19 and TRBJ1-5; D remains ambiguous. Per germline, CDR1 LNHDA and CDR2 SQIVND (reference sequence). This CDR3 has 12 residues. Trimming stripped 5 bases from V and 10 bases from J, with 12 bases between. Written as DNA, the CDR3 is TGTGCCAGTAGTTCAGCGGTGTTACCCCAGCATTTT. Amino acid sequence: CASSSAVLPQHF.

This clone showed up just once. This sequence joins TRBV19 and TRBJ1-1; TRBD1 matches 7 bases. The germline CDR1 and CDR2 sequences are LNHDA and SQIVND (reference sequence). Trimming removed 6 bases from V and 0 bases from J; junction bases left unmatched: 7. The CDR3 is made up of 15 amino acids. The CDR3: CASRNTGVMNTEAFF. Written as DNA, the CDR3 is TGTGCCAGTAGGAACACAGGGGTCATGAACACTGAAGCTTTCTTT. The full variable domain, completed using reference TRBV19 and TRBJ1-1, is DGGITQSPKYLFRKEGQNVTLSCEQNLNHDAMYWYRQDPGQGLRLIYYSQIVNDFQKGDIAEGYSVSREKKESFPLTVTSAQKNPTAFYLCASRNTGVMNTEAFFGQGTRLTVV.

V usage is TRBV19 and J usage is TRBJ2-1; 11 nucleotides line up with TRBD2. This CDR3 is built from 16 residues. The germline V gene encodes CDR1 LNHDA and CDR2 SQIVND (reference sequence). V was pared by 8 bases and J by 9 bases, with 15 bases of the junction left unmatched. In nucleotides, the CDR3 is TGTGCCAGTCTCCAACCAAGACTAGCGGGGCCCCCTGAGCAGTTCTTC. Protein sequence: CASLQPRLAGPPEQFF.

The rearrangement joins TRBV4-1 to TRBJ1-1, with TRBD1 matching over 9 bases. With 5 bases clipped from V and 1 base from J, the junction kept 5 bases outside the gene matches. Per germline, CDR1 MGHRA and CDR2 YSYEKL. The CDR3 covers 15 residues. In DNA, the CDR3 is TGCGCCAGCAGCAGCAGGACAGGGGCGAACACTGAAGCTTTCTTT. It yields the protein CASSSRTGANTEAFF.

CDR3 amino acids: CASSPKDRGQETQYF. CDR3 nucleotides: TGTGCCAGCAGCCCCAAGGACAGGGGCCAAGAGACCCAGTACTTC. The V and J genes are TRBV7-9 and TRBJ2-5, with 9 bases fitting TRBD1. Germline trimming cut 5 bases from V and 1 base from J; bases unmatched to any gene: 5. CDR1 is SEHNR and CDR2 is FQNEAQ in the germline V gene (reference sequence). CDR3 length: 15 amino acids.

J is TRBJ1-4 and V is TRBV28, with 9 bases lining up with TRBD1. CDR3 length equals 15 residues. V trimming: 5 bases; J trimming: 7 bases; junction bases outside the gene matches: 8. The germline CDR1 and CDR2 sequences are MDHEN and SYDVKM. The CDR3 DNA is TGTGCCAGCAGTCCAAACAGGGGGCAGGGTGAAAAACTGTTTTTT. The encoded protein is CASSPNRGQGEKLFF.

The chain employs TRBV7-2 and TRBJ2-3; 9 positions match TRBD2. V was clipped by 1 base and J by 6 bases; unmatched bases: 11. Germline lookup yields CDR1 SGHTA and CDR2 FQGNSA. This CDR3 is 17 amino acids long. The CDR3 DNA sequence: TGTGCCAGCAGCTTAGTTTATCGTGGGAGCGGGGGGGATACGCAGTATTTT. Amino acid sequence: CASSLVYRGSGGDTQYF. Full variable domain (outside the CDR3, taken from reference TRBV7-2 and TRBJ2-3): GAGVSQSPSNKVTEKGKDVELRCDPISGHTALYWYRQSLGQGLEFLIYFQGNSAPDKSGLPSDRFSAERTGGSVSTLTIQRTQQEDSAVYLCASSLVYRGSGGDTQYFGPGTRLTVL.

This chain joins TRBV11-2 and TRBJ1-2; 7 bases are shared with TRBD1. J lost 1 base, V lost 1 base, and 9 bases had no gene match. Germline V CDR1 and CDR2: SGHAT, FQNNGV. This CDR3 region has 17 residues. CDR3 DNA sequence: TGTGCCAGCAGCTTAGTAGCCGGGACAGACCTTAACTATGGCTACACCTTC. It is translated as CASSLVAGTDLNYGYTF. Using reference TRBV11-2 and TRBJ1-2 for the parts outside the CDR3, the full variable domain is EAGVAQSPRYKIIEKRQSVAFWCNPISGHATLYWYQQILGQGPKLLIQFQNNGVVDDSQLPKDRFSAERLKGVDSTLKIQPAKLEDSAVYLCASSLVAGTDLNYGYTFGSGTRLTVV.

V gene TRBV4-3 combines with J gene TRBJ1-6, with 9 bases that match TRBD1. Germline loops: CDR1 LGHNA, CDR2 YSLEER. After removal of 3 bases from V and 0 bases from J, the junction contained 6 bases not matched to a gene. CDR3 length: 18 residues. CDR3 region: CASSQATGGSSYNSPLHF. In nucleotides, the CDR3 is TGCGCCAGCAGCCAGGCGACAGGGGGGAGCTCCTATAATTCACCCCTCCACTTT.

The rearrangement links TRBV5-5 to TRBJ1-2; the D gene is possibly TRBD1 (5 bases). The CDR3 has 13 amino acids. Germline CDR1 reads SGHKS; CDR2 reads YYEKEE (reference sequence). V was clipped by 3 bases and J by 2 bases, with 8 bases between them. Here the CDR3 reads CASSYGGNYGYTF. CDR3 coding DNA: TGTGCCAGCAGCTACGGGGGGAACTATGGCTACACCTTC.

With regard to this clone: The sample carries other DNA sequences with the same CDR3. This chain uses TRBV5-1 with TRBJ2-5, with 7 nucleotides matching TRBD2. In germline, CDR1 is SGHRS, CDR2 YFSETQ. Trimming removed 3 bases from V and 1 base from J; junction bases left unmatched: 3. The CDR3 is made up of 14 amino acids. CDR3 sequence reads: CASSSGTTQETQYF. Here the CDR3 DNA reads TGCGCCAGCAGCTCGGGGACTACCCAAGAGACCCAGTACTTC.

As DNA, the CDR3 is TGTGCCAGCAGCTCATTGAGCAAGACTAGCACAGATACGCAGTATTTT. It encodes CASSSLSKTSTDTQYF. The gene calls are TRBV7-9 and TRBJ2-3; D unclear. Germline values: CDR1 SEHNR, CDR2 FQNEAQ (reference sequence). There are 16 residues in the CDR3. V lost 4 bases and J lost 0, with 14 bases in between.

This rearrangement joins TRBV25-1 to TRBJ2-1, with 9 bases aligning to TRBD1. The J segment lost 7 bases and the V segment lost 4 bases, leaving 8 bases of the junction unmatched. In germline, CDR1 is MGHDK, CDR2 SYGVNS. The CDR3 length is 15 residues. CDR3 sequence (DNA): TGTGCCAGCAGTGCCGGGACAGGGAGGCCAAATGAGCAGTTCTTC. Residues: CASSAGTGRPNEQFF.

The chain links TRBV6-1 to TRBJ2-5; 7 positions agree with TRBD2. Per germline, CDR1 MNHNS and CDR2 SASEGT. The length of the CDR3 is 14 residues. J lost 5 bases, V lost 5 bases, and 8 bases had no gene match. The CDR3 protein is CASSPGGNLETQYF. The CDR3 nucleotides read TGTGCCAGCAGTCCCGGGGGGAATTTGGAGACCCAGTACTTC.

The rearrangement links TRBV6-6 to TRBJ2-3, with D hard to call. V shed 6 bases and J shed 2 bases, with 9 bases lying between them. Looked up from germline, CDR1 is MNHNY and CDR2 is SVGAGI (reference sequence). This CDR3 is built from 13 residues. In DNA form, the CDR3 reads TGTGCCAGCAGGGTTCTATCCACAGATACGCAGTATTTT. Amino acids: CASRVLSTDTQYF.

The rearrangement uses TRBV7-2 and TRBJ1-2; D is uncertain. V dropped 7 bases and J dropped 8 bases, with 20 bases sitting between them. CDR1 and CDR2 (germline): SGHTA, FQGNSA. There are 14 residues in the CDR3. CDR3 protein: CASTTSGIPRGYTF. The CDR3 DNA is TGTGCCAGCACCACCTCGGGGATCCCACGGGGCTACACCTTC.

The CDR3, as DNA: TGTGCCAGCAGCTTAGAACGTGACAGGGGGCCGAACACTGAAGCTTTCTTT. It yields the protein CASSLERDRGPNTEAFF. The rearrangement uses TRBV13 and TRBJ1-1; TRBD1 aligns across 10 bases. Germline-derived CDR1 and CDR2 are PRHDT and FYEKMQ (reference sequence). V was pared by 1 base and J by 1 base, with 6 bases of the junction left unmatched. The CDR3 extends over 17 amino acids.

The CDR3 coding sequence is TGTGCCAGCTCACCCGGACAGGGGAACTACCTTCGGGGGGGCTACACCTTC. Its protein is CASSPGQGNYLRGGYTF. The chain recombines TRBV18 with TRBJ1-2; 9 positions agree with TRBD1. V shed 3 bases, J shed 8 bases, and the junction held 16 bases outside the gene matches. In germline, CDR1 is KGHSH, CDR2 LQKENI. CDR3 length: 17 amino acids.

This chain connects TRBV2 to TRBJ1-5; no definite D call. This CDR3 has 15 residues. The germline V gene has CDR1 SNHLY and CDR2 FYNNEI. The V gene lost 1 base and the J gene lost 3 bases, with 10 bases spanning the gap. In nucleotides, the CDR3 is TGTGCCAGCAGTGAAGGGGCTTTGAACAATCAGCCCCAGCATTTT. Translating gives CASSEGALNNQPQHF.

The chain carries TRBV15 and TRBJ2-5; 15 nucleotides align to TRBD2. CDR1 and CDR2 (germline): LNHNV, YYDKDF (reference sequence). Losses at the gene ends were 3 bases for V and 4 bases for J; bases not matched to a gene: 6. CDR3 size: 17 residues. The DNA for the CDR3 is TGTGCCACCAGCAGGTCATCGGGACTAGCGGGGGGAGAGACCCAGTACTTC. Its translation: CATSRSSGLAGGETQYF.

This chain connects TRBV30 to TRBJ1-2, with TRBD1 matching over 9 bases. This CDR3 has 13 residues. With 1 base clipped from V and 9 bases from J, the junction kept 6 bases outside the gene matches. Germline V gene sequence: CDR1 GTSNPN, CDR2 SVGIG (reference sequence). Here the CDR3 reads CAWSEGQGRSYTF. In nucleotides, the CDR3 is TGTGCCTGGAGTGAGGGACAGGGTCGGAGCTACACCTTC.

The chain combines TRBV7-8 with TRBJ2-1; 7 positions agree with TRBD2. CDR1 and CDR2 (germline): SGHVS, FQNEAQ. The CDR3 contains 13 residues. The junction had 0 bases not matched to a gene; V was cut back by 1 base and J by 6 bases. CDR3 nucleotide sequence: TGTGCCAGCAGCTTAGGGGGGGGCAATGAGCAGTTCTTC. Translated, it gives CASSLGGGNEQFF.

Concerning this clone itself: At one end the junction does not follow the germline gene, possibly because of a read error. The chain employs TRBV10-3 and TRBJ2-7; D might be TRBD2 (7 bases). The CDR3 totals 16 residues. The germline V gene encodes CDR1 ENHRY and CDR2 SYGVKD. Written as DNA, the CDR3 is TGTGCCACCAGTGAGTCATTCGGGGGGCCATCCTACGAGCAGTACTTC. Translation: CATSESFGGPSYEQYF.

This clone was observed a handful of times. The gene calls are TRBV11-2 and TRBJ2-1, with TRBD2 identical over 10 bases. The germline CDR1 and CDR2 sequences are SGHAT and FQNNGV. This CDR3 has 15 amino acids. With 6 bases clipped from V and 6 bases from J, the junction kept 8 bases outside the gene matches. CDR3 in amino acids: CASRSSGGAGNEQFF. CDR3 bases: TGTGCCAGCAGGAGCAGCGGGGGGGCCGGCAATGAGCAGTTCTTC.